The rows below give T cell receptor beta chains drawn from one sample of a study of cytomegalovirus exposure and HLA in healthy donors. TCRdb's table, derived via immunoSEQ multiplex PCR, lists solely in-frame clones and lacks some. This sample has some 190,000 clones; approximately 80% occur once, and the top ten carry more than 1.1%. Sequenced input: PBMCs. These receptors all stem from a girl aged 5 to 17 in good health and CMV-seropositive. Both conserved end residues are part of each CDR3. A D gene is named only where the DNA matches it firmly. Size tells how often a clone was seen (once, few, many) or the class of an expanded clone, and some rows leave it out.

>once|TRBJ1-3|TRBD1|TRBV18
CASSEDRDGNTIYF
TGTGCCAGCTCAGAGGACAGGGATGGAAACACCATATATTTT
>.|TRBJ1-5|.|TRBV10-3
CAISEEGSSFSNQPQHF
TGTGCCATCAGTGAGGAGGGATCCTCCTTTAGCAATCAGCCCCAGCATTTT
>few|TRBJ1-2|.|TRBV30
CAWSGSNYGYTF
TGTGCCTGGAGTGGGAGTAACTATGGCTACACCTTC
>.|TRBJ2-3|.|TRBV4-2
CASSQEHRTSDTDTQYF
TGTGCCAGCAGCCAAGAGCACAGGACCTCTGACACAGATACGCAGTATTTT
>few|TRBJ1-1|TRBD1|TRBV27
CASSLTGGNTEAFF
TGTGCCAGCAGTCTAACAGGGGGCAACACTGAAGCTTTCTTT
>.|TRBJ2-6|.|TRBV7-3
CASSLRSGPASSGANVLTF
TGTGCCAGCAGCTTAAGATCCGGCCCGGCTAGCTCTGGGGCCAACGTCCTGACTTTC
>once|TRBJ2-5|TRBD2|TRBV7-8
CASSLGTSESQETQYF
TGTGCCAGCAGCCTTGGGACTAGCGAGAGCCAAGAGACCCAGTACTTC
>.|TRBJ2-1|.|TRBV25-1
CASSSGLYNEQFF
TGTGCCAGCAGTAGCGGGCTCTACAATGAGCAGTTCTTC
>.|TRBJ2-7|TRBD2|TRBV5-1
CASSSSSGSAWQYF
TGCGCCAGCAGCTCGTCTAGCGGGAGCGCGTGGCAGTACTTC
>.|TRBJ2-1|.|TRBV5-1
CASSSLLGASYNEQFF
TGCGCCAGCAGCTCTCTCTTAGGGGCATCCTACAATGAGCAGTTCTTC
>.|TRBJ1-1|TRBD1|TRBV2
CASREAIGDRGKRDTEAFF
TGTGCCAGCAGAGAGGCTATAGGGGACAGGGGTAAGAGGGACACTGAAGCTTTCTTT
>.|TRBJ2-5|.|TRBV7-9
CASSLEALRETQYF
TGTGCCAGCAGCTTAGAGGCTTTGAGGGAGACCCAGTACTTC
>.|TRBJ2-1|TRBD2|TRBV5-4
CASSLRTSGSNWEQFF
TGTGCCAGCAGCTTGAGGACTAGCGGGAGTAATTGGGAGCAGTTCTTC
>.|TRBJ2-1|.|TRBV10-3
CAISESLAKYNEQFF
TGTGCCATCAGTGAGTCGCTAGCGAAATACAATGAGCAGTTCTTC
>.|TRBJ1-1|.|TRBV4-1
CASSQDWRDGRRNTEAFF
TGCGCCAGCAGCCAAGATTGGAGGGACGGACGGAGGAACACTGAAGCTTTCTTT
>once|TRBJ2-5|TRBD2|TRBV6-4
CASSEGAGEGETQYF
TGTGCCAGCAGTGAAGGGGCGGGAGAGGGAGAGACCCAGTACTTC
>.|TRBJ1-5|TRBD1|TRBV6-6
CASRLDRDNQPQHF
TGTGCCAGCAGGCTGGACAGGGACAATCAGCCCCAGCATTTT
>.|TRBJ1-2|.|TRBV5-1
CASSTGGSDNYGYTF
TGCGCCAGCAGCACTGGAGGGTCAGATAACTATGGCTACACCTTC
>once|TRBJ1-1|TRBD1|TRBV19
CASSRQGVYTEAFF
TGTGCCAGTAGTAGACAGGGAGTGTACACTGAAGCTTTCTTT
>.|TRBJ2-7|TRBD1|TRBV5-4
CASSDGDRGSYEQYF
TGTGCCAGCAGCGATGGGGACAGAGGCTCCTACGAGCAGTACTTC
>.|TRBJ1-5|.|TRBV5-1
CASSLGPGRELNQPQHF
TGCGCCAGCAGCTTGGGGCCCGGACGGGAACTCAATCAGCCCCAGCATTTT
>.|TRBJ2-1|.|TRBV27
CASRLSLNEQFF
TGTGCCAGCAGGCTTAGTCTCAATGAGCAGTTCTTC
>.|TRBJ2-1|.|TRBV4-1
CASSQGSQSSYNEQFF
TGCGCCAGCAGCCAGGGGAGCCAGAGCTCCTACAATGAGCAGTTCTTC
>.|TRBJ1-2|TRBD1|TRBV4-1
CASALDRGLGYGYTF
TGCGCCAGCGCCCTCGACAGGGGGCTCGGATATGGCTACACCTTC
>.|TRBJ2-7|TRBD2|TRBV5-4
CASSLSGTSSYEQYF
TGTGCCAGCAGCTTAAGCGGGACGAGCTCCTACGAGCAGTACTTC
>.|TRBJ1-2|.|TRBV5-4
CASSLDQGILYGYTF
TGTGCCAGCAGCTTGGATCAGGGGATCTTATATGGCTACACCTTC
>once|TRBJ2-3|.|TRBV30
CAWSQTLGLTDTQYF
TGTGCCTGGAGTCAAACCCTGGGCCTCACAGATACGCAGTATTTT
>.|TRBJ2-1|.|TRBV5-1
CASSPVGGSYNEQFF
TGCGCCAGCAGCCCGGTGGGGGGCTCCTACAATGAGCAGTTCTTC
>.|TRBJ2-1|.|TRBV27
CASSPLQGSYNEQFF
TGTGCCAGCAGTCCACTACAGGGCTCCTACAATGAGCAGTTCTTC
>once|TRBJ2-7|.|TRBV28
CASESFSGGRSEQYF
TGTGCCAGCGAGTCCTTCTCCGGGGGTAGGTCTGAGCAGTACTTC
>.|TRBJ2-3|.|TRBV18
CASSPIGGSDTQYF
TGTGCCAGCTCACCAATTGGGGGGTCGGATACGCAGTATTTT
>.|TRBJ2-5|TRBD2|TRBV19
CASSIRGLAGETQYF
TGTGCCAGTAGTATCCGGGGACTAGCGGGAGAGACCCAGTACTTC
>.|TRBJ1-1|TRBD1|TRBV6-5
CASRRGRVNTEAFF
TGTGCCAGCCGGAGGGGGCGCGTGAACACTGAAGCTTTCTTT
>.|TRBJ2-7|TRBD2|TRBV6-5
CASSYTSGSFYEQYF
TGTGCCAGCAGTTACACTAGCGGGAGTTTCTACGAGCAGTACTTC
>.|TRBJ2-5|TRBD1|TRBV28
CASSLDRVETQYF
TGTGCCAGCAGTTTGGACAGGGTAGAGACCCAGTACTTC
>.|TRBJ1-2|.|TRBV29-1
CSVDYPGDYGYTF
TGCAGCGTTGATTACCCGGGGGACTATGGCTACACCTTC
>.|TRBJ2-7|.|TRBV7-9
CASSLWSAGEQYF
TGTGCCAGCAGCTTATGGTCGGCGGGCGAGCAGTACTTC
>.|TRBJ2-7|TRBD2|TRBV6-6
CASSYSGREGLYEQYF
TGTGCCAGCAGTTACTCGGGGCGGGAGGGGTTGTACGAGCAGTACTTC
>.|TRBJ1-2|.|TRBV7-2
CASSLRGTYGYTF
TGTGCCAGCAGCTTACGCGGGACCTATGGCTACACCTTC
>.|TRBJ2-7|.|TRBV5-1
CASSLGRLGRNSYEQYF
TGCGCCAGCAGCTTGGGGAGATTGGGGAGGAACTCCTACGAGCAGTACTTC
>.|TRBJ2-3|TRBD2|TRBV10-3
CAIGTSGADTQYF
TGTGCCATAGGCACTAGCGGGGCAGATACGCAGTATTTT
>.|TRBJ1-5|.|TRBV27
CASRMNRVGNQPQHF
TGTGCCAGCAGGATGAACAGGGTTGGCAATCAGCCCCAGCATTTT
>.|TRBJ2-3|TRBD2|TRBV7-7
CASSPSGIGTDTQYF
TGTGCTAGCAGTCCAAGCGGGATCGGCACAGATACGCAGTATTTT
>.|TRBJ1-4|.|TRBV7-8
CASSLGDARDEKLFF
TGTGCCAGCAGCTTAGGTGATGCACGAGATGAAAAACTGTTTTTT
>.|TRBJ2-3|.|TRBV11-2
CASTLNSGLDTQYF
TGTGCCAGCACCCTAAATAGCGGCCTAGATACGCAGTATTTT
>.|TRBJ2-7|TRBD1|TRBV11-2
CASSLTTGGYEQYF
TGTGCCAGCAGCTTAACCACAGGGGGCTACGAGCAGTACTTC
>.|TRBJ2-7|TRBD1|TRBV12-5
CASGLFWGQYTSSYEQYF
TGTGCTAGTGGTTTGTTTTGGGGACAGTATACGAGCTCCTACGAGCAGTACTTC
>.|TRBJ1-3|TRBD1|TRBV6-6
CASREQGVGGNTIYF
TGTGCCAGCAGGGAACAGGGGGTAGGGGGAAACACCATATATTTT
>.|TRBJ2-1|.|TRBV7-8
CASSLESLPSEQFF
TGTGCCAGCAGCTTAGAAAGCCTACCATCAGAGCAGTTCTTC
>.|TRBJ2-3|TRBD2|TRBV27
CASSSLAGGTDTQYF
TGTGCCAGCAGCTCACTAGCGGGGGGCACAGATACGCAGTATTTT